This TCR beta chain is from a study of shared clonotypes between healthy human individuals. This table comes from immunoSEQ multiplex PCR, and its TCRdb copy is limited to in-frame clones, with some not included. The profile shows 800,000 to 1,200,000 clones, 78% of them singletons. This CDR3 has 17 residues. Trimming cost V 3 bases and J 5 bases; bases outside gene matches: 13. CDR1 and CDR2 from the germline V gene are ENHRY and SYGVKD. Study outcomes and limitations: A generally larger estimated richness was seen in naive subsets than in memory subsets.

Donation came from healthy HIV-negative adults that had no recent acute infections or vaccinations. Negatively enriched CD4+ T cells were divided by CD45RA into naive and memory. For this clone: Its antigen is unknown.

The TCR comes from a young man in good health. Some clones in this sample may be carry-over from other donors' samples. The chain joins TRBV10-3 to TRBJ2-7, with 10 bases that match TRBD1. Sequencing used memory CD4+ T cells from PBMCs. Subset of the sample: CD45RA-negative fraction. CDR3 sequence reads: CAISDPGTGDTMNEQYF. CDR3 sequence (DNA): TGTGCCATCAGTGATCCCGGGACAGGGGATACGATGAACGAGCAGTACTTC.